This is a list of T cell receptor beta chains from one sample in a study of T-cell memory formation after mild COVID-19. Each CDR3 protein is one row after TCRdb ran MiXCR on the 5' RACE reads. The sample has 100,000 or so distinct CDR3 sequences; roughly 10% are singletons. The sample consisted of PBMCs or a T cell subset sorted from them (not recorded which). These receptors came from a man aged 18 to 29 who had mild COVID-19 (a few samples of this study predate the infection). Cell type and time point are not known. CDR3s include the opening cysteine and the closing phenylalanine or tryptophan. The order of the fields is D gene, J gene, clone size, V gene, CDR3 protein, CDR3 DNA. The D gene is left open where the match is weak. The size entry is marked missing in some rows and otherwise reads once, few, many or a size class.

D gene: -; J gene: TRBJ1-1; clone size: -; V gene: TRBV21-1; CDR3 protein: CASSKAWDRNKNTEAFF; CDR3 DNA: TGTGCCAGCAGCAAAGCGTGGGACAGAAATAAGAACACTGAAGCTTTCTTT
D gene: TRBD1; J gene: TRBJ2-3; clone size: -; V gene: TRBV23-1; CDR3 protein: CASPGRDREKDTQYF; CDR3 DNA: TGCGCCAGCCCCGGCCGGGACAGGGAAAAAGATACGCAGTATTTT
D gene: -; J gene: TRBJ1-3; clone size: few; V gene: TRBV6-6; CDR3 protein: CASSYPPGSHSGNTIYF; CDR3 DNA: TGTGCCAGCAGTTACCCCCCAGGGTCCCACTCTGGAAACACCATATATTTT
D gene: TRBD2; J gene: TRBJ2-3; clone size: many; V gene: TRBV4-3; CDR3 protein: CASSQGVAGITDTQYF; CDR3 DNA: TGCGCCAGCAGCCAAGGAGTAGCGGGGATCACAGATACGCAGTATTTT
D gene: -; J gene: TRBJ1-5; clone size: -; V gene: TRBV6-2/TRBV6-3; CDR3 protein: CASSYTRGQRSIQPQHF; CDR3 DNA: TGTGCCAGCAGTTACACTCGAGGTCAGAGGAGCATCCAGCCCCAGCATTTT
D gene: -; J gene: TRBJ1-1; clone size: many; V gene: TRBV5-5; CDR3 protein: CASSWRTEAFF; CDR3 DNA: TGTGCCAGCAGTTGGCGGACTGAAGCTTTCTTT
D gene: TRBD2; J gene: TRBJ2-3; clone size: -; V gene: TRBV6-5; CDR3 protein: CASSYPGGLAWDTQYF; CDR3 DNA: TGTGCCAGCAGTTACCCTGGTGGACTAGCTTGGGATACGCAGTATTTT
D gene: -; J gene: TRBJ2-3; clone size: few; V gene: TRBV20-1; CDR3 protein: CSARDFNSRDTQYF; CDR3 DNA: TGCAGTGCTAGAGATTTTAATAGCAGAGATACGCAGTATTTT
D gene: TRBD1; J gene: TRBJ1-5; clone size: -; V gene: TRBV20-1; CDR3 protein: CSAGDLGQGVQPQHF; CDR3 DNA: TGCAGTGCTGGGGACCTGGGACAGGGGGTTCAGCCCCAGCATTTT
D gene: TRBD1; J gene: TRBJ2-1; clone size: -; V gene: TRBV4-3; CDR3 protein: CASSLRDRGFNEQFF; CDR3 DNA: TGCGCCAGCAGCCTTCGGGACAGGGGTTTCAATGAGCAGTTCTTC
D gene: TRBD2; J gene: TRBJ2-1; clone size: -; V gene: TRBV4-1; CDR3 protein: CASSLGGGLGNEQFF; CDR3 DNA: TGCGCCAGCAGCCTTGGCGGGGGGCTCGGGAATGAGCAGTTCTTC
D gene: -; J gene: TRBJ2-4; clone size: -; V gene: TRBV7-9; CDR3 protein: CASRSTREAKNIQYF; CDR3 DNA: TGTGCCAGCAGGTCCACCAGGGAAGCCAAAAACATTCAGTACTTC
D gene: -; J gene: TRBJ1-3; clone size: -; V gene: TRBV4-1; CDR3 protein: CASSQEGASGNTIYF; CDR3 DNA: TGCGCCAGCAGCCAAGAGGGCGCTTCTGGAAACACCATATATTTT
D gene: TRBD2; J gene: TRBJ2-2; clone size: few; V gene: TRBV7-9; CDR3 protein: CASRPPGTITGELFF; CDR3 DNA: TGTGCCAGCAGACCCCCCGGGACTATCACCGGGGAGCTGTTTTTT
D gene: -; J gene: TRBJ2-3; clone size: few; V gene: TRBV14; CDR3 protein: CASSPREAGSRTDTQYF; CDR3 DNA: TGTGCCAGCAGCCCCAGGGAGGCCGGGAGCCGCACAGATACGCAGTATTTT
D gene: -; J gene: TRBJ2-2; clone size: -; V gene: TRBV30; CDR3 protein: CACFSGAGELFF; CDR3 DNA: TGTGCCTGTTTTTCCGGGGCCGGGGAGCTGTTTTTT
D gene: TRBD2; J gene: TRBJ2-1; clone size: few; V gene: TRBV6-4; CDR3 protein: CASSGGSGNEQFF; CDR3 DNA: TGTGCCAGCAGCGGGGGGTCGGGCAATGAGCAGTTCTTC